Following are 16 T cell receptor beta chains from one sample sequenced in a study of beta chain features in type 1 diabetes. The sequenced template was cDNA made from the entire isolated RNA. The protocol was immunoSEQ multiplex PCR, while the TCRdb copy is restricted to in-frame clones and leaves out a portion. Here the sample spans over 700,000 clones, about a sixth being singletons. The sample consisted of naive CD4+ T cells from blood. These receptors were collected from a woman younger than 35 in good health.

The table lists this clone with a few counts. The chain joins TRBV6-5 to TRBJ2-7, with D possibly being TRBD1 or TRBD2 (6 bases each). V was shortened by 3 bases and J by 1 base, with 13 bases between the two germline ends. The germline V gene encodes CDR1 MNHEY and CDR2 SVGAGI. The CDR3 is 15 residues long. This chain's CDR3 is CASSYKAGQSYEQYF. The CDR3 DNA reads TGTGCCAGCAGTTATAAGGCGGGACAATCCTACGAGCAGTACTTC.

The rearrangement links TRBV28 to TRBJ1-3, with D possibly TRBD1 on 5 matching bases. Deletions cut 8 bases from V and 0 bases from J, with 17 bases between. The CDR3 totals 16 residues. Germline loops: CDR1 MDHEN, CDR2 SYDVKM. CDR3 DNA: TGTGCCAGCTGCGTCCATCCAGGGTCCTCTGGAAACACCATATATTTT. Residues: CASCVHPGSSGNTIYF.

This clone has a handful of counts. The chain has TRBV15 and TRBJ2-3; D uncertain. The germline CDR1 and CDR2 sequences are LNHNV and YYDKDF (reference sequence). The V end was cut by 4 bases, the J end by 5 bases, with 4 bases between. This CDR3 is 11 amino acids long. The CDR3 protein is CATSIRDTQYF. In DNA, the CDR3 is TGTGCCACCAGCATTCGAGATACGCAGTATTTT.

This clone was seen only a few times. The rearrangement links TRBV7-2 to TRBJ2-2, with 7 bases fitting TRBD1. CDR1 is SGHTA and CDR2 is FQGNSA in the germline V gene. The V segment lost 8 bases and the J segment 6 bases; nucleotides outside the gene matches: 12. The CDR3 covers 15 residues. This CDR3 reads CASGRSGTVPGELFF. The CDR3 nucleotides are TGTGCCAGCGGCCGTTCCGGGACAGTACCCGGGGAGCTGTTTTTT.

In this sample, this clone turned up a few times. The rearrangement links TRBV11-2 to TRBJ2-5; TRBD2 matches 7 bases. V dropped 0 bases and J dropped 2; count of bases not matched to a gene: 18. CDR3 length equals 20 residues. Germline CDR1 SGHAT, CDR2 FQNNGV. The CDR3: CASSLDLAGVVLPVQETQYF. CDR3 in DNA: TGTGCCAGCAGCTTAGATTTGGCGGGAGTAGTCTTGCCCGTGCAAGAGACCCAGTACTTC.

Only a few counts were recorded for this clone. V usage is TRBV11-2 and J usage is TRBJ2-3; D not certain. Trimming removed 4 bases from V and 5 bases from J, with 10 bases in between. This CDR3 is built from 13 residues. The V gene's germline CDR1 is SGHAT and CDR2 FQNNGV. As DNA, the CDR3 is TGTGCCAGCAGCTCCGCAAGCCGAGATACGCAGTATTTT. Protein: CASSSASRDTQYF.

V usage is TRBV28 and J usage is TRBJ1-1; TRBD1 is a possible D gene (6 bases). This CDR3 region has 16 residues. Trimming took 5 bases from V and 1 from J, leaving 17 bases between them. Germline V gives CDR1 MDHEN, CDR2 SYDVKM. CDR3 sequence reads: CASSPPAGGGNTEAFF. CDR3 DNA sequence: TGTGCCAGCAGTCCCCCGGCCGGGGGCGGGAACACTGAAGCTTTCTTT.

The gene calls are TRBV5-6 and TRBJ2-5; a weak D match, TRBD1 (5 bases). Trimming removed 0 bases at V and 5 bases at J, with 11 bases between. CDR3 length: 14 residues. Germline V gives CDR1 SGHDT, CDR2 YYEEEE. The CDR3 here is CASSLAGLGETQYF. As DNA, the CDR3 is TGTGCCAGCAGCTTGGCAGGGTTGGGGGAGACCCAGTACTTC.

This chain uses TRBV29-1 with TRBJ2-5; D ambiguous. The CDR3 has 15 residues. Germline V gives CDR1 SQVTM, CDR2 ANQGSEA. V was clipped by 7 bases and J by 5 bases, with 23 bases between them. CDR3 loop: CSAERASASVETQYF. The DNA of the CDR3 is TGCAGCGCCGAACGGGCCAGTGCGAGCGTGGAGACCCAGTACTTC. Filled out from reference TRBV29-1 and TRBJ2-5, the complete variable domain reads SAVISQKPSRDICQRGTSLTIQCQVDSQVTMMFWYRQQPGQSLTLIATANQGSEATYESGFVIDKFPISRPNLTFSTLTVSNMSPEDSSIYLCSAERASASVETQYFGPGTRLLVL.

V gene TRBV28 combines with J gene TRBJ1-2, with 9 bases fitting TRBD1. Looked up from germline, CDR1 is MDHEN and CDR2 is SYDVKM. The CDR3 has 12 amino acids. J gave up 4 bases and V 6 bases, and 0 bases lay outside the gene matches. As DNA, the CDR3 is TGTGCCAGCAGGGGACAGGGCTATGGCTACACCTTC. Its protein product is CASRGQGYGYTF.

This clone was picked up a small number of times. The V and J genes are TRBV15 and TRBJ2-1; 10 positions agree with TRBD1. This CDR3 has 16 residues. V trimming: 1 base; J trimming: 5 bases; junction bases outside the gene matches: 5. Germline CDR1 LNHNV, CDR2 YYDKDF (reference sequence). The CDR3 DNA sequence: TGTGCCACCAGCAGAGCCCGGACAGGGGGGAACAATGAGCAGTTCTTC. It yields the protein CATSRARTGGNNEQFF.

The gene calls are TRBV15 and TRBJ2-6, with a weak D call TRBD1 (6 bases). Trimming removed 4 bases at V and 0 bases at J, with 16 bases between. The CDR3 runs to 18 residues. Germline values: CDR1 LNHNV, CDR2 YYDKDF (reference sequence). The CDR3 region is CATSTGDTVYSGANVLTF. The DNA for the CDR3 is TGTGCCACCAGCACCGGGGACACCGTTTACTCTGGGGCCAACGTCCTGACTTTC.

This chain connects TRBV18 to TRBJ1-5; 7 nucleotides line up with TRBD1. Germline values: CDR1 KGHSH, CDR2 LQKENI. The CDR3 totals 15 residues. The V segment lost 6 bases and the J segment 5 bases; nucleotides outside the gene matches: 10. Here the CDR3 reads CASSLRTGPDQPQHF. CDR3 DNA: TGTGCCAGCTCCCTAAGGACAGGCCCTGATCAGCCCCAGCATTTT.

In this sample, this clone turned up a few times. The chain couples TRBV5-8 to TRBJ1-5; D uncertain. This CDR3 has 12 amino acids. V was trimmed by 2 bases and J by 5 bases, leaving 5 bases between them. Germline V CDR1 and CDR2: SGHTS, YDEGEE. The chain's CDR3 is CASSFPDQPQHF. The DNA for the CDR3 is TGTGCCAGCAGCTTTCCAGATCAGCCCCAGCATTTT. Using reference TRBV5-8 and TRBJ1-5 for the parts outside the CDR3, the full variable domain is EAGVTQSPTHLIKTRGQQATLRCSPISGHTSVYWYQQALGLGLQFLLWYDEGEERNRGNFPPRFSGRQFPNYSSELNVNALELEDSALYLCASSFPDQPQHFGDGTRLSIL.

The CDR3 region is CASSFGLADSYEQYF. CDR3 nucleotides: TGTGCCAGCAGCTTCGGACTAGCAGACTCCTACGAGCAGTACTTC. The chain is built from TRBV7-2 and TRBJ2-7; TRBD2 agrees at 8 bases. With 3 bases clipped from V and 0 bases from J, the junction kept 4 bases outside the gene matches. From germline, CDR1 is SGHTA and CDR2 FQGNSA. The CDR3 loop spans 15 amino acids. Filled out from reference TRBV7-2 and TRBJ2-7, the complete variable domain reads GAGVSQSPSNKVTEKGKDVELRCDPISGHTALYWYRQSLGQGLEFLIYFQGNSAPDKSGLPSDRFSAERTGGSVSTLTIQRTQQEDSAVYLCASSFGLADSYEQYFGPGTRLTVT.

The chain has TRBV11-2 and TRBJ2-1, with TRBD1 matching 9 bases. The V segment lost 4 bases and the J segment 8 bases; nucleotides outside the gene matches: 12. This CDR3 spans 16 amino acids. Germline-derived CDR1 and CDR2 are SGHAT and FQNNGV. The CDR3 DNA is TGTGCCAGCAGCTCATACAGGGGGCCCACCCCCCATGAGCAGTTCTTC. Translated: CASSSYRGPTPHEQFF.